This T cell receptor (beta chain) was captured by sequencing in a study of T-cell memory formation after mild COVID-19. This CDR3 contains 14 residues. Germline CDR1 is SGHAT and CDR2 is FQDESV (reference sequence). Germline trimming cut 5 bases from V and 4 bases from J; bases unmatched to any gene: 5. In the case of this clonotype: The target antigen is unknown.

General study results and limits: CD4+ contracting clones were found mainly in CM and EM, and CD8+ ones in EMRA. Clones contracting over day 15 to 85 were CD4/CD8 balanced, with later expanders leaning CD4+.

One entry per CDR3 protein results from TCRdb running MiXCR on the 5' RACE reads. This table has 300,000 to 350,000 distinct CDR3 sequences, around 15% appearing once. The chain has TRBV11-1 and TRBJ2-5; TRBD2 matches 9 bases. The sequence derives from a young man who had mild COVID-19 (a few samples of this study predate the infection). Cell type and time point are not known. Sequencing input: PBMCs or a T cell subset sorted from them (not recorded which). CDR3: CASSPLAGLETQYF. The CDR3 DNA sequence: TGTGCCAGCAGCCCACTAGCGGGCTTAGAGACCCAGTACTTC. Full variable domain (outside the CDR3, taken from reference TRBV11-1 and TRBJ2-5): EAEVAQSPRYKITEKSQAVAFWCDPISGHATLYWYRQILGQGPELLVQFQDESVVDDSQLPKDRFSAERLKGVDSTLKIQPAELGDSAMYLCASSPLAGLETQYFGPGTRLLVL.